This TCR beta chain was recovered during a study of blood T cell repertoires in COVID-19. Study background: The United States, Italy and Spain provided the acute and convalescent COVID-19 samples. Sample material is recorded as cDNA or gDNA derived from T cells, B-cell-depleted T cells, or PBMCs.

The germline CDR1 and CDR2 sequences are SGHDT and YYEEEE. The CDR3 extends over 14 amino acids. V was pared by 3 bases and J by 2 bases, with 5 bases of the junction left unmatched. In the authors' methods: Nucleated cell counts were estimated from reference gene primer amplification. The method was immunoSEQ multiplex PCR; TCRdb's version includes in-frame clones alone and lacks a portion of them. The V and J calls and clone size were taken over from that table, and D and trimming were inferred from the DNA. Among 300,000 to 400,000 clones, 70% to 90% were seen once, and the ten largest hold 1.5% to 2%.

What was sequenced was peripheral blood. This clonotype was sampled from a woman in her 30s with COVID-19, enrolled during active disease. The chain couples TRBV5-6 to TRBJ2-7; 7 bases agree with TRBD1. The CDR3 loop is CASSSLTGTYEQYV. As DNA, the CDR3 is TGTGCCAGCAGCTCGCTGACAGGGACCTACGAGCAGTACGTC.